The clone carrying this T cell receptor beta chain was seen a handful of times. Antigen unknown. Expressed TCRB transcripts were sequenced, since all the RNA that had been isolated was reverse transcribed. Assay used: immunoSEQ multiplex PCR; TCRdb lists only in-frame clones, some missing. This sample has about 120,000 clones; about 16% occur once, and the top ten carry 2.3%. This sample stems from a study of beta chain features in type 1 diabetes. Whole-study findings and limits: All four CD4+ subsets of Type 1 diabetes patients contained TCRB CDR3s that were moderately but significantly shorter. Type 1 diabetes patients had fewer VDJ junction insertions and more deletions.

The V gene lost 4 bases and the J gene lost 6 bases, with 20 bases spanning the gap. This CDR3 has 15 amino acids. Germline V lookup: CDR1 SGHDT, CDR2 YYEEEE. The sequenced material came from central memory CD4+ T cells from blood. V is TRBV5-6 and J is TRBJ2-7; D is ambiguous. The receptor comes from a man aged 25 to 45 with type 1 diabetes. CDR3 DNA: TGTGCCAGCAGCCCCACATCGGGTTATCGACGCGAGCAGTACTTC. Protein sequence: CASSPTSGYRREQYF.